This TCR beta chain was found in a study of T cell responses to AZD1222 COVID-19 vaccine. Whole-study results and caveats: Receipt of two AZD1222 doses was followed by a rise in Spike-specific TCR breadth and depth. No day 14 peak samples; only post-peak repertoires were characterized. Donors, mostly white British, included more females; clonal diversity was possibly underestimated.

The V gene end was trimmed by 4 bases and the J gene end by 2 bases; junction bases not matched to a gene: 7. Germline V CDR1 and CDR2: SGHTA, FQGNSA. This CDR3 contains 16 residues. The assay was immunoSEQ multiplex PCR, and TCRdb's table has in-frame clones only and misses some. Of about 120,000 clones listed, around 89% are singletons. Comment on this clone: What it recognizes is unknown.

J is TRBJ2-5 and V is TRBV7-2; 10 bases are a match to TRBD2. This specimen was peripheral blood, taken 28 days after the second AZD1222 dose. The receptor was isolated from an adult who received the AZD1222 COVID-19 vaccine. The CDR3 DNA follows: TGTGCCAGCAGCTCACGTAGCGGGAGGACGCAAGAGACCCAGTACTTC. Translating it yields CASSSRSGRTQETQYF.